The 5 T cell receptor beta chains below all came from one sample that was sequenced in a study of shared clonotypes between healthy human individuals. Sequencing was performed with immunoSEQ multiplex PCR; in TCRdb, only in-frame clones are kept and a portion is missing. Of 1.5 million to 2.5 million clones listed, about 95% are singletons. Naive CD8 cells lacked CD45RO and underwent positive selection for CCR7, leaving out terminally differentiated effector memory CD45RA+ cells. Sequencing was performed on naive CD8+ T cells sorted from blood. These receptors were taken from a man younger than 35 in good health.

The rearrangement joins TRBV5-4 to TRBJ2-1; D is perhaps TRBD1 or TRBD2 (6 bases each). Trimming cost V 3 bases and J 7 bases, with 11 bases left between them. Per the germline V gene, CDR1 is SGHNT and CDR2 is YYREEE (reference sequence). This CDR3 has 13 residues. In DNA, the CDR3 is TGTGCCAGCAGCTGGGGGGCGGGGAATGAGCAGTTCTTC. Translating it yields CASSWGAGNEQFF.

The chain combines TRBV28 with TRBJ1-2; D is uncertain. CDR1 MDHEN and CDR2 SYDVKM come from the germline V gene. The CDR3 extends over 12 amino acids. Trimming removed 6 bases at V and 1 base at J, with 6 bases between. The CDR3 sequence: CASRISNYGYTF. DNA of the CDR3: TGTGCCAGCAGAATCAGTAACTATGGCTACACCTTC.

This clone was recorded once. The chain combines TRBV7-9 with TRBJ2-7; D may be TRBD2 (5 bases). Between the trimmed V and J ends, which lost 1 base and 3 bases, there was a span of 16 bases. The CDR3 contains 16 residues. The germline V gene encodes CDR1 SEHNR and CDR2 FQNEAQ (reference sequence). CDR3 residues: CASSLGFGLESYEQYF. The CDR3 bases are TGTGCCAGCAGCTTAGGCTTCGGACTCGAGAGCTACGAGCAGTACTTC.

The chain carries TRBV28 and TRBJ1-2, with D maybe TRBD1 (5 bases). CDR3 length equals 17 residues. Trimming stripped 7 bases from V and 0 bases from J, with 21 bases between. The germline CDR1 and CDR2 sequences are MDHEN and SYDVKM. The CDR3 sequence: CASIPLEGRDANYGYTF. The CDR3 DNA reads as TGTGCCAGCATTCCCCTCGAGGGGAGAGACGCTAACTATGGCTACACCTTC.

This clone was picked up one time. The V and J genes are TRBV2 and TRBJ2-7; 12 bases match TRBD1. V trimming: 6 bases; J trimming: 6 bases; junction bases outside the gene matches: 15. CDR3 size: 17 residues. Germline V CDR1 and CDR2: SNHLY, FYNNEI. The CDR3 DNA sequence: TGTGCCAGCAGCCTGCCCAGGGAGGGGACAGGGGGCTCCGAGCAGTACTTC. Translation: CASSLPREGTGGSEQYF.